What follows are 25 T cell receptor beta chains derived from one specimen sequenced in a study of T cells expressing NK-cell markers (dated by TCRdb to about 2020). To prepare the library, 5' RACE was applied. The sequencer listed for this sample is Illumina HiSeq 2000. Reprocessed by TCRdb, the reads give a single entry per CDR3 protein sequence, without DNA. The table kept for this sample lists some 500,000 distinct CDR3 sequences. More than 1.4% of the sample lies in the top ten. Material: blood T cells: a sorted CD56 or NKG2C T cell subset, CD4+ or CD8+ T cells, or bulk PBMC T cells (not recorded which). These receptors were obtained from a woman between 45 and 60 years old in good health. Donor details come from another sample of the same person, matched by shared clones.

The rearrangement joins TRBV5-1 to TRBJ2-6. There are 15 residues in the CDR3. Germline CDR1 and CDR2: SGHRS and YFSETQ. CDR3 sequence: CASSLVGSGANVLTF.

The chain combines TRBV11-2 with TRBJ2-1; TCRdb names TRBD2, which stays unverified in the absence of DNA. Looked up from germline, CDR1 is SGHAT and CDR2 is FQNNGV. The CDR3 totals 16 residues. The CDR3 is CASSLGLAGNNNEQFF.

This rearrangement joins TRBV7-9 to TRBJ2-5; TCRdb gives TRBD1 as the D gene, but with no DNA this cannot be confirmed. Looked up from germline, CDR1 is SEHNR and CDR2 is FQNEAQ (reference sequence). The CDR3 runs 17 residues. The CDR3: CASSSSPGTGDEETQYF.

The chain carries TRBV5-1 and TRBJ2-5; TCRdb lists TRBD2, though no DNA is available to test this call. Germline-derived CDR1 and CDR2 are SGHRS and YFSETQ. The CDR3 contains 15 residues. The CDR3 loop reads CASSFGGATWETQYF.

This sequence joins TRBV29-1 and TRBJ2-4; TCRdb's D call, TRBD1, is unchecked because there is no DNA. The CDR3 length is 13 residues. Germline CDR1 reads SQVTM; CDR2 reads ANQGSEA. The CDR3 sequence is CSVNRGSKNIQYF.

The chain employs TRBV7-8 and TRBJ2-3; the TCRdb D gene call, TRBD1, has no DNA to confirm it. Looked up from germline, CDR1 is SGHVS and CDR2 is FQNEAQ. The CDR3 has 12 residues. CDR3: CASSLEGAAKYF.

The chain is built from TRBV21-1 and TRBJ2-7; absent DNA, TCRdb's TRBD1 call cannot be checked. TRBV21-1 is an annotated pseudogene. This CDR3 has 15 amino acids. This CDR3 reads CASSNQDRVEGEQYF.

This chain's CDR3 is CSARDSRFQETQYF. The chain links TRBV20-1 to TRBJ2-5. The germline V gene has CDR1 DFQATT and CDR2 SNEGSKA (reference sequence). The CDR3 has 14 residues.

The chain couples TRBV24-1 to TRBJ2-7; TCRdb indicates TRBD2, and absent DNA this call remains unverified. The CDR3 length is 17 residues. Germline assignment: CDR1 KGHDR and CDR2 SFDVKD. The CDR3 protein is CATSGPIGPGRSYEQYF.

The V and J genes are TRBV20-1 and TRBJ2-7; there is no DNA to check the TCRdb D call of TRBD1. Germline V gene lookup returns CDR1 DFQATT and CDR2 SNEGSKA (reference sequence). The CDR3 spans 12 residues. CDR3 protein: CSAGQGADEQYF.

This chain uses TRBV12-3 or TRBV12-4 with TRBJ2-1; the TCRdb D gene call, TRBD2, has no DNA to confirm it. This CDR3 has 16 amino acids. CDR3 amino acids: CASSFSGTRFGNEQFF.

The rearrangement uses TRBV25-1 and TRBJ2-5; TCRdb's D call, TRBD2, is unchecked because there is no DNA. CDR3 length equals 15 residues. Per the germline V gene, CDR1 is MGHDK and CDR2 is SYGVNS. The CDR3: CASSVLAGGLETQYF.

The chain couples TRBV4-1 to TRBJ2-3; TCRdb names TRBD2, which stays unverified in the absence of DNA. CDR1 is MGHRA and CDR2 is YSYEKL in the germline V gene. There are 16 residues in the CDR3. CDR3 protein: CASSQTGGREVNTQYF.

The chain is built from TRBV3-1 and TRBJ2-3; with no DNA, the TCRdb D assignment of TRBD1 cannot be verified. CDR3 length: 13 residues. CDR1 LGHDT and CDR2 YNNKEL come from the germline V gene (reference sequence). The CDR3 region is CASSRRDTDTQYF.

The CDR3 loop is CASSPDGGPVNTEAFF. The chain employs TRBV11-2 and TRBJ1-1. Looked up from germline, CDR1 is SGHAT and CDR2 is FQNNGV. This CDR3 contains 16 residues.

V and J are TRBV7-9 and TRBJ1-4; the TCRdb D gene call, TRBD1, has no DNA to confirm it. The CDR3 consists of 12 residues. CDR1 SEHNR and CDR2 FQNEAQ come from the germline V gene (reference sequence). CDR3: CASRGLGEKLFF.

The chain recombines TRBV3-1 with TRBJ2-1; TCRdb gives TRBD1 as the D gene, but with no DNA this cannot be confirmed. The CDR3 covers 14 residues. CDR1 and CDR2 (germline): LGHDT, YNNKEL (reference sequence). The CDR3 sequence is CASSLNIAGSRQFF.

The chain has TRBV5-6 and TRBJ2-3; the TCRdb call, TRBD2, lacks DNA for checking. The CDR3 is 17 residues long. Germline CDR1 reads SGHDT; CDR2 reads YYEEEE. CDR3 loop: CASSTPLQRYTPDTQYF.

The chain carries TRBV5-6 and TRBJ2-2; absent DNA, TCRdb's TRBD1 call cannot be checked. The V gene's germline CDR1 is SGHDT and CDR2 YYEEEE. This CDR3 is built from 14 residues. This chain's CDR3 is CASSPLGATGELFF.

The CDR3 region is CASSLAARAGGETQYF. The chain joins TRBV5-1 to TRBJ2-5; TCRdb's D call of TRBD2 is untestable without DNA. Germline loops: CDR1 SGHRS, CDR2 YFSETQ. There are 16 residues in the CDR3.

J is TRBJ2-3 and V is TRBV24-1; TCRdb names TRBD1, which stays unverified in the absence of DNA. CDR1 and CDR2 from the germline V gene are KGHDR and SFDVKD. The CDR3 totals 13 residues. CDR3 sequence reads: CATRNQGADTQYF.

CDR3 loop: CASSSSRDRDQPQHF. The rearrangement links TRBV7-9 to TRBJ1-5; TCRdb names TRBD1, which stays unverified in the absence of DNA. Looked up from germline, CDR1 is SEHNR and CDR2 is FQNEAQ (reference sequence). There are 15 residues in the CDR3.

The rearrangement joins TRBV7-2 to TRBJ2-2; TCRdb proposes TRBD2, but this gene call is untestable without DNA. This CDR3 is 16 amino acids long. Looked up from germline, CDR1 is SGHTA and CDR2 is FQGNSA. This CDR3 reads CASSLVPAGGAGELFF.

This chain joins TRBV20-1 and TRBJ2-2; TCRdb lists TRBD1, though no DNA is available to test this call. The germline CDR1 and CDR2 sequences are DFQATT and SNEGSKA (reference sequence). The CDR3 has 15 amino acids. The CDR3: CSARDIDQGTGELFF.

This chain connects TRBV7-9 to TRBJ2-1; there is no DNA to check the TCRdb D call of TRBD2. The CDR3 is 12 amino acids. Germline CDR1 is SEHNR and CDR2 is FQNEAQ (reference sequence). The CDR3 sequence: CASSAAGDEQFF.